A single sample gave rise to the 29 T cell receptor beta chains below, sequenced in a study of T cells in Graves' hyperthyroidism and ophthalmopathy. Amplification of TCR beta CDR3 regions used RNA as the template. During a first-round RT-PCR of the TCR CDR3, the HTBI primer set was used. TCRdb passed the multiplex PCR reads through MiXCR, listing each CDR3 protein once. The sample includes roughly 500,000 distinct CDR3 sequences, under 60% of them seen just once. The sequencing input was peripheral blood or thyroid tissue (not recorded which). The receptors shown here come from an adult woman with Graves' disease, either hyperthyroidism or ophthalmopathy (not recorded which).

The sample holds many counts of this clonotype. This chain connects TRBV29-1 to TRBJ2-5, with D uncertain. V was clipped by 3 bases and J by 4 bases, with 15 bases between them. In germline, CDR1 is SQVTM, CDR2 ANQGSEA. The CDR3 contains 14 residues. CDR3 sequence: CSVDDGSLGETQYF. The CDR3 nucleotides are TGCAGCGTTGATGATGGGTCCTTGGGAGAGACCCAGTACTTC.

The CDR3 region has the DNA TGTGCCAGCAGCTTTGGGTATGAAAAACTGTTTTTT. This translates into CASSFGYEKLFF. The chain links TRBV2 to TRBJ1-4, with D unclear. The germline gives CDR1 SNHLY, CDR2 FYNNEI. The CDR3 totals 12 residues. Trimming took 6 bases from V and 6 from J, leaving 8 bases between them.

This clonotype came up a few times. V is TRBV5-6 and J is TRBJ1-2, with TRBD1 matching 7 bases. The germline V gene has CDR1 SGHDT and CDR2 YYEEEE. CDR3 size: 18 residues. Trimming cost V 0 bases and J 4 bases; bases outside gene matches: 15. The CDR3 is CASSLVPGRQGRFYGYTF. DNA for the CDR3: TGTGCCAGCAGCTTGGTTCCGGGGAGACAGGGACGATTCTATGGCTACACCTTC.

This chain links TRBV19 with TRBJ2-2; 11 bases line up with TRBD2. The CDR3 sequence is 14 residues long. The junction had 5 bases not matched to a gene; V was cut back by 8 bases and J by 6 bases. The germline gives CDR1 LNHDA, CDR2 SQIVND (reference sequence). CDR3 coding DNA: TGTGCCAGTTCTATAGCGGGAGGGCCCGGGGAGCTGTTTTTT. Translation: CASSIAGGPGELFF.

V usage is TRBV28 and J usage is TRBJ1-5; D ambiguous. The CDR3 sequence is 14 residues long. V lost 5 bases and J lost 1, with 9 bases in between. Germline V gene sequence: CDR1 MDHEN, CDR2 SYDVKM. This CDR3 is CASSTRHSNQPQHF. For the CDR3, the DNA is TGTGCCAGCAGTACAAGACACAGCAATCAGCCCCAGCATTTT.

The genes are TRBV10-3 and TRBJ1-1, with 7 bases fitting TRBD1. Germline CDR1 is ENHRY and CDR2 is SYGVKD. The J segment lost 0 bases and the V segment lost 8 bases, leaving 6 bases of the junction unmatched. There are 14 residues in the CDR3. The CDR3 spells CAIGRDRVNTEAFF. CDR3 nucleotide sequence: TGTGCCATCGGACGTGACAGGGTGAACACTGAAGCTTTCTTT.

The chain combines TRBV29-1 with TRBJ1-1; tentative D call: TRBD1 (5 bases). The V and J ends lost 2 bases and 5 bases respectively, with 18 bases between them. The germline V gene has CDR1 SQVTM and CDR2 ANQGSEA. This CDR3 is built from 15 residues. CDR3 coding DNA: TGCAGCGTTGAATTCGTTGGGACGGCGAGAACTGAAGCTTTCTTT. It translates to CSVEFVGTARTEAFF.

The chain employs TRBV13 and TRBJ1-1; TRBD1 agrees at 7 bases. This CDR3 contains 16 residues. The germline V gene has CDR1 PRHDT and CDR2 FYEKMQ (reference sequence). V lost 0 bases to trimming and J lost 5 bases; unmatched junction nucleotides: 9. CDR3 DNA sequence: TGTGCCAGCAGCTTAGGGACAGGGTTGGTGGGGACTGAAGCTTTCTTT. Protein: CASSLGTGLVGTEAFF.

This chain uses TRBV2 with TRBJ2-1, with 8 bases that match TRBD2. Germline values: CDR1 SNHLY, CDR2 FYNNEI. J was trimmed by 16 bases and V by 7 bases; bases with no gene match: 6. The CDR3 covers 10 residues. Here the CDR3 DNA reads TGTGCCAGCATTAGCGGGACTAGTTTCTTC. Translation gives CASISGTSFF.

This clonotype appeared a few times. This sequence joins TRBV12-3 or TRBV12-4 and TRBJ1-4, with a tentative D call TRBD1 (5 bases). The V and J ends lost 5 bases and 3 bases respectively, with 13 bases between them. There are 15 residues in the CDR3. This CDR3 reads CASSRSGTPNEKLFF. For the CDR3, the DNA is TGTGCCAGCAGTCGGTCCGGGACTCCTAATGAAAAACTGTTTTTT.

This clonotype turned up a few times. This chain uses TRBV6-6 with TRBJ1-5, with D perhaps TRBD1 (6 bases). The CDR3 runs to 20 residues. Germline V lookup: CDR1 MNHNY, CDR2 SVGAGI (reference sequence). Trimming cost V 0 bases and J 0 bases, with 21 bases left between them. CDR3 region: CASSYSNRAITGYSNQPQHF. The DNA for the CDR3 is TGTGCCAGCAGTTACTCGAACAGGGCCATCACCGGGTATAGCAATCAGCCCCAGCATTTT.

V usage is TRBV4-2 and J usage is TRBJ1-6; the match to TRBD1 covers 8 bases. This CDR3 contains 16 residues. V dropped 1 base and J dropped 3; count of bases not matched to a gene: 2. Per the germline V gene, CDR1 is LGHNA and CDR2 is YNFKEQ. The CDR3 coding sequence is TGTGCCAGCAGCCAAGCCGGACAGGGCTATAATTCACCCCTCCACTTT. Translation: CASSQAGQGYNSPLHF.

J is TRBJ1-3 and V is TRBV7-3; TRBD1 matches 8 bases. The CDR3 sequence is 15 residues long. Germline CDR1 and CDR2: SGHTA and FQGTGA. With 1 base clipped from V and 10 bases from J, the junction kept 9 bases outside the gene matches. The CDR3, as DNA: TGTGCCAGCAGCTTAAGGGGTGGGACAGGACAAACCATATATTTT. It codes for CASSLRGGTGQTIYF.

This clonotype was found many times. The CDR3 DNA sequence: TGTGCCAGCAGTTTGGACAGGGTGATAACTGAAGCTTTCTTT. Amino acids: CASSLDRVITEAFF. The chain uses TRBV2 and TRBJ1-1; 8 bases are shared with TRBD1. Germline lookup yields CDR1 SNHLY and CDR2 FYNNEI. The CDR3 extends over 14 amino acids. Losses at the gene ends were 5 bases for V and 5 bases for J; bases not matched to a gene: 7. Complete variable domain (other parts from reference TRBV2 and TRBJ1-1): EPEVTQTPSHQVTQMGQEVILRCVPISNHLYFYWYRQILGQKVEFLVSFYNNEISEKSEIFDDQFSVERPDGSNFTLKIRSTKLEDSAMYFCASSLDRVITEAFFGQGTRLTVV.

This clonotype showed up many times. Here the CDR3 DNA reads TGTGCCAGTAAGGGGCCGAACACCGGGGAGCTGTTTTTT. This encodes CASKGPNTGELFF. The V and J genes are TRBV19 and TRBJ2-2; a weak D match, TRBD1 (5 bases). There are 13 residues in the CDR3. Trimming removed 7 bases from V and 0 bases from J, with 6 bases in between. Germline CDR1 reads LNHDA; CDR2 reads SQIVND (reference sequence). The full variable domain, in which reference TRBV19 and TRBJ2-2 provide the parts outside the CDR3, is DGGITQSPKYLFRKEGQNVTLSCEQNLNHDAMYWYRQDPGQGLRLIYYSQIVNDFQKGDIAEGYSVSREKKESFPLTVTSAQKNPTAFYLCASKGPNTGELFFGEGSRLTVL.

The chain carries TRBV9 and TRBJ2-7; 7 bases are a match to TRBD1. Germline V lookup: CDR1 SGDLS, CDR2 YYNGEE. J lost 3 bases, V lost 0 bases, and 6 bases had no gene match. The CDR3 runs 15 residues. CDR3 in amino acids: CASSVGGGLIYEQYF. In DNA, the CDR3 is TGTGCCAGCAGCGTAGGAGGGGGCCTCATCTACGAGCAGTACTTC.

This rearrangement joins TRBV2 to TRBJ2-2; D remains ambiguous. CDR3 size: 15 residues. Germline CDR1 is SNHLY and CDR2 is FYNNEI. V dropped 8 bases and J dropped 2 bases, with 15 bases sitting between them. The CDR3 bases are TGTGCCAGCTCTCCGGCGGCTGGAAACACCGGGGAGCTGTTTTTT. Protein product: CASSPAAGNTGELFF.

With regard to this clonotype: A much larger clone differs from this one at a single base, so this may be a read error. V and J are TRBV28 and TRBJ1-5; D possibly corresponds to TRBD1 (5 bases). The germline V gene has CDR1 MDHEN and CDR2 SYDVKM. There are 13 residues in the CDR3. For the CDR3, the DNA is TGTTCCAGCAGCGGCTTGGGGGTTCAGCCCCAGCATTTT. Protein sequence: CSSSGLGVQPQHF.

V and J are TRBV20-1 and TRBJ1-2, with a possible D match to TRBD1 (6 bases). The ends were cut back, 6 bases at V and 4 bases at J, with 12 bases in the middle. Germline CDR1 DFQATT, CDR2 SNEGSKA (reference sequence). The CDR3 has 12 amino acids. CDR3 loop: CSARDTLYGYTF. The CDR3 DNA reads TGCAGTGCCCGGGACACCCTCTATGGCTACACCTTC.

V is TRBV10-3 and J is TRBJ2-5; a possible D gene is TRBD1 (5 bases). V was clipped by 7 bases and J by 5 bases, with 11 bases between them. There are 12 residues in the CDR3. Germline loops: CDR1 ENHRY, CDR2 SYGVKD. The CDR3 coding sequence is TGTGCCATCAAGGGGATGAGGGAGACCCAGTACTTC. It encodes CAIKGMRETQYF.

This clonotype was observed many times. The CDR3: CASSPPGTGGLDEQYF. CDR3 DNA sequence: TGTGCCAGCAGCCCCCCCGGGACAGGGGGGCTCGACGAGCAGTACTTC. The V call is TRBV12-3 or TRBV12-4, the J call TRBJ2-7; TRBD1 agrees at 11 bases. This CDR3 spans 16 amino acids. V lost 6 bases, J lost 5 bases, and 12 bases stayed unmatched.

This clonotype was recorded at least ten times. This chain uses TRBV5-4 with TRBJ1-2; no reliable D call. Germline lookup yields CDR1 SGHNT and CDR2 YYREEE (reference sequence). Trimming took 3 bases from V and 5 from J, leaving 5 bases between them. The CDR3 loop spans 11 amino acids. As DNA, the CDR3 is TGTGCCAGCAGCTCTGGGTATGGCTACACCTTC. This codes for CASSSGYGYTF.

This chain joins TRBV5-1 and TRBJ2-6; possibly TRBD2 for D (6 bases). Trimming removed 4 bases at V and 18 bases at J, with 14 bases between. This CDR3 region has 11 residues. CDR1 is SGHRS and CDR2 is YFSETQ in the germline V gene. The CDR3 spells CASSLGGVRTF. CDR3 bases: TGCGCCAGCAGCCTGGGGGGAGTTCGGACTTTC.

About this clonotype: The germline gene is not matched at one end of the junction; a read error may be the cause. The genes are TRBV15 and TRBJ1-6; 8 bases fit TRBD1. CDR3 length: 16 residues. Germline V lookup: CDR1 LNHNV, CDR2 YYDKDF (reference sequence). CDR3 region: CATRRDAQGEHSPLHF. As DNA, the CDR3 is TGTGCCACCAGAAGAGACGCACAGGGGGAGCACTCACCCCTCCACTTT.

The chain recombines TRBV5-1 with TRBJ2-7; 9 bases fit TRBD1. This CDR3 contains 15 residues. The germline V gene encodes CDR1 SGHRS and CDR2 YFSETQ. J was trimmed by 4 bases and V by 4 bases; bases with no gene match: 9. The CDR3 spells CASSTAGTGIYEQYF. CDR3 sequence (DNA): TGCGCCAGCAGCACGGCCGGGACAGGGATTTACGAGCAGTACTTC.

At least ten counts were recorded for this clonotype. The chain has TRBV13 and TRBJ2-7; either TRBD1 or TRBD2 may supply D (5 bases each). The CDR3 runs 13 residues. Germline CDR1 is PRHDT and CDR2 is FYEKMQ (reference sequence). Trimming removed 3 bases at V and 2 bases at J, with 8 bases between. CDR3 nucleotide sequence: TGTGCCAGCAGCTTTGGGACCACCTACGAGCAGTACTTC. Translating gives CASSFGTTYEQYF. The full variable domain, with the rest looked up from reference TRBV13 and TRBJ2-7, is AAGVIQSPRHLIKEKRETATLKCYPIPRHDTVYWYQQGPGQDPQFLISFYEKMQSDKGSIPDRFSAQQFSDYHSELNMSSLELGDSALYFCASSFGTTYEQYFGPGTRLTVT.

CDR3 DNA sequence: TGCGCCAGCAGCTTGGGCGCGGCAACCATCTACGAGCAGTACTTC. The encoded protein is CASSLGAATIYEQYF. The chain uses TRBV5-1 and TRBJ2-7; D remains unclear. V was trimmed by 0 bases and J by 3 bases, leaving 13 bases between them. Per the germline V gene, CDR1 is SGHRS and CDR2 is YFSETQ. There are 15 residues in the CDR3. The full variable domain, rest sourced from reference TRBV5-1 and TRBJ2-7, is KAGVTQTPRYLIKTRGQQVTLSCSPISGHRSVSWYQQTPGQGLQFLFEYFSETQRNKGNFPGRFSGRQFSNSRSEMNVSTLELGDSALYLCASSLGAATIYEQYFGPGTRLTVT.

To note about this clonotype: Its ends do not fully match the called genes, so a read error is possible. CDR3 bases: TGTGCCAGCAGCGTCCGGACAGACCAGGAGACCCAGTACTTC. It yields the protein CASSVRTDQETQYF. The rearrangement links TRBV9 to TRBJ2-5; tentative D call: TRBD1 (6 bases). CDR1 is SGDLS and CDR2 is YYNGEE in the germline V gene. CDR3 length equals 14 residues.

This clonotype occurred a few times. The chain uses TRBV10-3 and TRBJ2-5, with 12 nucleotides matching TRBD2. The CDR3 is 16 amino acids. From germline, CDR1 is ENHRY and CDR2 SYGVKD. The trim removed 3 bases at V and 9 bases at J, leaving 11 bases unmatched. The CDR3 nucleotides are TGTGCCATCAGTGACCCCTTGCCTCGACTAGCGGGGGCCCAGTACTTC. Translation: CAISDPLPRLAGAQYF.